This T cell receptor beta chain was identified in a study of preoperative IRX-2 immunotherapy in early breast cancer. Profiled with immunoSEQ multiplex PCR; TCRdb holds only in-frame clones, not every one. This sample has 30,000 to 35,000 clones, with roughly 96% found just once. Treatment described: preoperative locoregional IRX-2 cytokine immunotherapy. This phase Ib study tested locoregional IRX-2 cytokine immunotherapy given before surgery. Germline assignment: CDR1 MNHNY and CDR2 SVGAGI (reference sequence). V lost 8 bases to trimming and J lost 6 bases, with 18 bases between them. This CDR3 contains 14 residues.

This sequence was found in a human donor with breast cancer. J is TRBJ2-3 and V is TRBV6-6, with D perhaps TRBD1 (6 bases). Specimen collection occurred from a patient treated with IRX-2 immunotherapy. The CDR3 sequence: CASRRDTPGDTQYF. DNA for the CDR3: TGTGCCAGCCGCCGGGACACCCCAGGGGATACGCAGTATTTT.